The TCR beta chain under discussion was sequenced for a study of shared clonotypes between healthy human individuals (dated by TCRdb to 2018 to 2021). About the study as a whole: The cohort included a few men and a couple of women between 18 and 49 years of age. For each donor, CD4 naive and CD4 memory were each given three plates, CD8 naive was given two plates, and CD8 memory was given one plate. To estimate repertoire size and how much clonotype sharing occurs between individuals, the study deeply sequenced the blood TCR repertoires of a handful of healthy adults. Libraries were prepared and TCR repertoires were sequenced by different laboratories using diverse techniques, in order to increase sequencing depth and limit assay-specific biases. Each donor's leukapheresis produced roughly between about 0.8 and 10 billion PBMCs. Paper-wide results and their limitations: Approximately 5% of naive CD4, around 3.5% of naive CD8, approximately 2.2% of memory CD4, and approximately 0.39% of memory CD8 clonotypes were shared across a few donors. Rarefaction of sorted-subset datasets indicated incomplete sequencing despite the large sequencing depth. Sampling was restricted to blood, and TCR repertoires in tissue are likely to differ from TCR repertoires in blood. Estimated clonotype richness was generally larger for naive than for memory subsets. Pairwise subsampling led to the expectation that sequencing depth would affect the degree of clonotype sharing among donors. The small number of donors limited the genetic and exposure-history diversity represented. Clonotypes shared by all four sorted-subset donors showed higher generation probabilities than non-shared clonotypes.

The CDR3 sequence holds 15 residues, the cysteine and phenylalanine included. The sequence is cut down to CDR3 DNA, 45 bases in frame from base 1. Trimming at the junction amounts to 4 bases on V and 1 base on J, and the germline ends lie 10 bases apart. As encoded in the germline V gene, CDR1 is LGHNA while CDR2 is YNFKEQ. Using the deep immunoSEQ assay, multiplex PCR amplified TCR CDR3 regions from genomic DNA. Extracted genomic DNA from each cell subset was spread evenly across all wells of several immunoSEQ 96-well plates, with each plate serving as a replicate. Each replicate PCR for sorted subsets received approximately 220 ng genomic DNA, equal to some 32,000 T cell genomes. Purified libraries were quantified with a Qubit 3.0 fluorometer, sized on a Bioanalyzer 2100, and re-quantified with the KAPA Library Quantification kit. Every immunoSEQ 96-well plate was sequenced on a separate single-read 150-cycle Illumina NextSeq 550 flow cell. The study's processing was this. Because only junctional sequences without quality scores were contained in the immunoSEQ output, filtering matching that applied to full-length reads could not be performed. To assign V/J genes and CDR3, sequences were annotated using PyIR, a Python wrapper for IgBLAST v1.9, with IMGT germline references. Reads with weak V/J assignments (E-value above 1e-6), missing CDR3, stop codons, out-of-frame junctions, or ambiguous translated residues were removed. V3J clonotypes were defined as sequences sharing an identical inferred V gene, J gene, and CDR3 amino acid sequence. The percentage overlap between two repertoires was calculated by dividing the number of shared unique clonotypes by the size of the smaller repertoire. RTK rarefaction, the Chao1 estimator, and Recon v2.1 estimates of unobserved clonotypes were used to assess repertoire richness. For all TCRbeta clonotypes obtained by the gDNA method from a few donors, generation probabilities were computed with OLGA. TCRdb carries this immuneACCESS record with in-frame sequences only. Its versions omit some clonotypes, under half of them owing to an unresolved V gene in the studies checked, with the rest unexplained. The DNA gave D and trimming, while V, J and clone size come from that table. In this sample the table shows fewer than 850,000 clones, 90% of which occur a single time. 30% to 40% of the sample goes to the ten largest clones.

Donors were healthy HIV-negative adults with no recently reported acute infections or vaccinations. Only Caucasian adults living in Nashville, Tennessee, USA were represented among the donors. CD8 memory samples were composed of magnetically selected CD45RO+ cells combined with CCR7-negative CD45RA+ effector memory (TemRA) cells. Blood was collected by leukapheresis, and PBMCs were isolated by Ficoll-Histopaque density gradient centrifugation and then cryopreserved in liquid nitrogen vapor phase. Analytical flow cytometry was used to check the purity and quantity of every magnetically sorted T cell population. Genomic DNA was isolated from every sorted fraction and measured by UV absorbance on a Nanodrop 2000c. Comment on this clone: Its specific antigen is unknown. The record has no base qualities; no much larger clone is one base away.

The clonotype comes from a man younger than 35 in good health. Some clones in this sample may be carry-over from other donors' samples. The rearrangement joined TRBV4-2 to TRBJ2-2; the D gene assignment is ambiguous. Sequenced input: memory CD8+ T cells from PBMCs. This sample's cell subset or site label indicates: CD45RO+ cells pooled with CCR7-negative TemRA cells. The nucleotide sequence is given as TGTGCCAGCAGCCCTTTGGCCCTGAACACCGGGGAGCTGTTTTTT. Its product reads: CASSPLALNTGELFF.